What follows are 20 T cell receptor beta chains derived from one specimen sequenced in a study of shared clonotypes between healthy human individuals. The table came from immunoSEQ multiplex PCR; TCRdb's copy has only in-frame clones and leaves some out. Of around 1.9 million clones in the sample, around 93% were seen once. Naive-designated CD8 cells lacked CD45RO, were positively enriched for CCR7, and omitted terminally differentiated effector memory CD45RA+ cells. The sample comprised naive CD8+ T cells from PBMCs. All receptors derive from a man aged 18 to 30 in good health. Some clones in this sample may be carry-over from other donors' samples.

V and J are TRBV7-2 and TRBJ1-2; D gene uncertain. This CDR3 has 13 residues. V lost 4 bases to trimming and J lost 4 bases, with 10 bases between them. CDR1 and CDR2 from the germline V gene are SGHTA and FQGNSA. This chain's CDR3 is CASSYRVFYGYTF. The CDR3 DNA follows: TGTGCCAGCAGCTACAGAGTATTCTATGGCTACACCTTC.

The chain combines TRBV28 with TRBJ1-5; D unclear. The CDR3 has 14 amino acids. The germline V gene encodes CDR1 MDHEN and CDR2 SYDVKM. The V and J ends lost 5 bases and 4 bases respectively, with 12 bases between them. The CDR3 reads CASSEGRVNQPQHF. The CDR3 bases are TGTGCCAGCAGTGAAGGACGGGTGAATCAGCCCCAGCATTTT.

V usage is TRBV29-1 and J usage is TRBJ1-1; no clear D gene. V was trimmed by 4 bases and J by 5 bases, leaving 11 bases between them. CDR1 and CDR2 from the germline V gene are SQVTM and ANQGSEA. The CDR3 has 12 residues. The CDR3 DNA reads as TGCAGCGTTGTGGCGGGTTATACTGAAGCTTTCTTT. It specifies CSVVAGYTEAFF.

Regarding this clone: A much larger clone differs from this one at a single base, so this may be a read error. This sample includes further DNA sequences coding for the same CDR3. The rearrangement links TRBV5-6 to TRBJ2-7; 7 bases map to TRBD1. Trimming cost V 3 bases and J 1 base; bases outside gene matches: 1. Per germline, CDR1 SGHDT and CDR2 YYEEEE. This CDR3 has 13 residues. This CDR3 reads CASSWDSSYEQYF. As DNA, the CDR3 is TGTGCCAGCAGCTGGGACAGTTCCTACGAGCAGTACTTC.

DNA for the CDR3: TGTGCCAGCAGTGACCGTCGGGGGACTGAAGCTTTCTTT. Protein sequence: CASSDRRGTEAFF. J is TRBJ1-1 and V is TRBV6-4, with D tentatively TRBD1 (5 bases). The CDR3 consists of 13 residues. CDR1 is MRHNA and CDR2 is SNTAGT in the germline V gene. V was shortened by 2 bases and J by 5 bases, with 9 bases between the two germline ends.

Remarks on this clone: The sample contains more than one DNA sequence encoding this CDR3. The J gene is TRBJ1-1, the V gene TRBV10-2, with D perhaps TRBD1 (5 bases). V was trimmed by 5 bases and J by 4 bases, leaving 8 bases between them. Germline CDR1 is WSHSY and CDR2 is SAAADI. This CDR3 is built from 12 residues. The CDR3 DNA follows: TGCGCCAGCAGTATTGGGGGCACTGAAGCTTTCTTT. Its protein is CASSIGGTEAFF.

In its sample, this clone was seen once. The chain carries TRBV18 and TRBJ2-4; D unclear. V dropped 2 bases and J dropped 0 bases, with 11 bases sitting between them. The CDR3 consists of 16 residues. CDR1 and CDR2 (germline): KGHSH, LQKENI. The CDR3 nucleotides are TGTGCCAGCTCACCAACAGAGAATCTAGCCAAAAACATTCAGTACTTC. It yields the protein CASSPTENLAKNIQYF. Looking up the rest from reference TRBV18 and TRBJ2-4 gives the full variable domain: NAGVMQNPRHLVRRRGQEARLRCSPMKGHSHVYWYRQLPEEGLKFMVYLQKENIIDESGMPKERFSAEFPKEGPSILRIQQVVRGDSAAYFCASSPTENLAKNIQYFGAGTRLSVL.

The DNA for the CDR3 is TGTGCCAGCAGCTTAGGGGGTAAGCAGTTCTTC. Its protein is CASSLGGKQFF. The rearrangement links TRBV13 to TRBJ2-1; no definite D call. The germline V gene encodes CDR1 PRHDT and CDR2 FYEKMQ (reference sequence). This CDR3 has 11 residues. Deletions cut 0 bases from V and 11 bases from J, with 5 bases between.

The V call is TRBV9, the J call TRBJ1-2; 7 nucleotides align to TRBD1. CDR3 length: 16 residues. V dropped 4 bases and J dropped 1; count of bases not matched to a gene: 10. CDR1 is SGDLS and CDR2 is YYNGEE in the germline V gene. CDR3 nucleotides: TGTGCCAGCAGCCCCGATTCCGGGACAGTTAACTATGGCTACACCTTC. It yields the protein CASSPDSGTVNYGYTF.

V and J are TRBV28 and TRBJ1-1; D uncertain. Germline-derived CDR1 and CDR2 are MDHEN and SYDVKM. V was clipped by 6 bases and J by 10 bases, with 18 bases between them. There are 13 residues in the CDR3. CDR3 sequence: CASSLLRTSGAFF. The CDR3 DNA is TGTGCCAGCAGCTTGCTACGGACCTCCGGAGCTTTCTTT. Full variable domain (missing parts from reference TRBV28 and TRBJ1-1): DVKVTQSSRYLVKRTGEKVFLECVQDMDHENMFWYRQDPGLGLRLIYFSYDVKMKEKGDIPEGYSVSREKKERFSLILESASTNQTSMYLCASSLLRTSGAFFGQGTRLTVV.

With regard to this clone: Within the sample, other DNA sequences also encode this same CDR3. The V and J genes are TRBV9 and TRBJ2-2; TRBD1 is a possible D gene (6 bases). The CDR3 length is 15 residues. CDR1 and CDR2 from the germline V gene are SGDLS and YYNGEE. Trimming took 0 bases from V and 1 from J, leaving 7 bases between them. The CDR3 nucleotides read TGTGCCAGCAGCGTAGGGACAGAGAACACCGGGGAGCTGTTTTTT. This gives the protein CASSVGTENTGELFF.

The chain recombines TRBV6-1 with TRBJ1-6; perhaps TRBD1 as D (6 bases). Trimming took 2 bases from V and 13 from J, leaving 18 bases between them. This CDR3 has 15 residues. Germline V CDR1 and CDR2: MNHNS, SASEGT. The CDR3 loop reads CASSEWRGGGDPLHF. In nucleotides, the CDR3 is TGTGCCAGCAGTGAATGGAGAGGGGGTGGTGATCCCCTCCACTTT.

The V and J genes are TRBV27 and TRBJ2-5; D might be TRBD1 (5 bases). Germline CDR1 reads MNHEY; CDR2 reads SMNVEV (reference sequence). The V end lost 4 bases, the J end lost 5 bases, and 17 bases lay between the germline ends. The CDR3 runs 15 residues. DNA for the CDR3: TGTGCCAGCAGTTCTCGCAGGGTGCTGATGGAGACCCAGTACTTC. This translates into CASSSRRVLMETQYF.

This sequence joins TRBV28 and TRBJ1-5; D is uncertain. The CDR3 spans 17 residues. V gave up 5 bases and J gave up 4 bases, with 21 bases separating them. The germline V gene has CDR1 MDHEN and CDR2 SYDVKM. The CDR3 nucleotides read TGTGCCAGCAGTCCAGACACCTTTATCTTGGGAAATCAGCCCCAGCATTTT. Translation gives CASSPDTFILGNQPQHF. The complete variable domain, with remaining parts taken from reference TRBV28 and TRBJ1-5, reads DVKVTQSSRYLVKRTGEKVFLECVQDMDHENMFWYRQDPGLGLRLIYFSYDVKMKEKGDIPEGYSVSREKKERFSLILESASTNQTSMYLCASSPDTFILGNQPQHFGDGTRLSIL.

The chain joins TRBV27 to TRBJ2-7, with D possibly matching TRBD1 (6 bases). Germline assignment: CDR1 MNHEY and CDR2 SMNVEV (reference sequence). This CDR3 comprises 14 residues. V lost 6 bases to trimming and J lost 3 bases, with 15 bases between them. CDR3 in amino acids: CASSGQSSIYEQYF. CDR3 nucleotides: TGTGCCAGCAGCGGACAGTCCTCGATCTACGAGCAGTACTTC.

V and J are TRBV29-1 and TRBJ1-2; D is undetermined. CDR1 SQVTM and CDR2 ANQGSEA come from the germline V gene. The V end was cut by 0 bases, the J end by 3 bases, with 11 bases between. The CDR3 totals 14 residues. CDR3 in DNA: TGCAGCGTTGAAGATGAGGCCAGATACTATGGCTACACCTTC. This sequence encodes CSVEDEARYYGYTF.

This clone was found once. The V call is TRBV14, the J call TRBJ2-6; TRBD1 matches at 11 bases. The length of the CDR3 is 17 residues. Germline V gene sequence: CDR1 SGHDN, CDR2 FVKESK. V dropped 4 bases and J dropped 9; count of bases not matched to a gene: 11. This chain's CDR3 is CASSRGTGGYWDNVLTF. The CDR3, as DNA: TGTGCCAGCAGCCGAGGGACAGGGGGGTATTGGGACAACGTCCTGACTTTC.

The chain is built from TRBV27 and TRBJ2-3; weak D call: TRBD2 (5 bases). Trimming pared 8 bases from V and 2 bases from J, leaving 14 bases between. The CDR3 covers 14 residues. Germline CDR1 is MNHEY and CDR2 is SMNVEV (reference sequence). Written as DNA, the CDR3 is TGTGCCAGCGTCGGGAAATTCCCCACAGATACGCAGTATTTT. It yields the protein CASVGKFPTDTQYF.

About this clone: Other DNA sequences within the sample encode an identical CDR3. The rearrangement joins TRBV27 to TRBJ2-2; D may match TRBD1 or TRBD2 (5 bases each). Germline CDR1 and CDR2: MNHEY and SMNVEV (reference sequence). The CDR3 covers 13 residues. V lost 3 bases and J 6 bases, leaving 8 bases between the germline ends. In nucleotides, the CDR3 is TGTGCCAGCAGTTTCCGGGGACCCGGGGAGCTGTTTTTT. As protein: CASSFRGPGELFF.

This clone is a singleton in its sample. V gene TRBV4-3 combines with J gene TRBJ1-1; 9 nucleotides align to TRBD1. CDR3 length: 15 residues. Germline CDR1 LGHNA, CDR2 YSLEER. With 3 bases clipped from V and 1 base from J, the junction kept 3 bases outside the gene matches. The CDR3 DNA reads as TGCGCCAGCAGCCAGGGACAGGGACCGAACACTGAAGCTTTCTTT. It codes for CASSQGQGPNTEAFF.